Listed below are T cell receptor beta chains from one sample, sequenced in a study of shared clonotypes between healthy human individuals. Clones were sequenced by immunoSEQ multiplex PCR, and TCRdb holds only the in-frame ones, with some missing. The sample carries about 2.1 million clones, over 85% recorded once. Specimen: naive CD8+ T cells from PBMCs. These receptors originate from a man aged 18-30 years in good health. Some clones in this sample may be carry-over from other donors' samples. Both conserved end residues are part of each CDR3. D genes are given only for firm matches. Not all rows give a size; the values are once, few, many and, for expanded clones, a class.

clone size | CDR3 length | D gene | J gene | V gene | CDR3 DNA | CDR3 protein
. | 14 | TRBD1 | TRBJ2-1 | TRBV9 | TGTGCCAGCAGAGCTGGACAGGGGGGGAATGAGCAGTTCTTC | CASRAGQGGNEQFF
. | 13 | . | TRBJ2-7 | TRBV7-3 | TGTGCCAGCAGCTTAAACCAGAGATACGAGCAGTACTTC | CASSLNQRYEQYF
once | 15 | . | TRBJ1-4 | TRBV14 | TGTGCCAGCAGCCAGGGTTCCCCCAGTACCGGGAAACTGTTTTTT | CASSQGSPSTGKLFF
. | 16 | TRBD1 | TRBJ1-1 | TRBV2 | TGTGCCAGCAGGGGATCCCCGACAGGGGGCTGGACTGAAGCTTTCTTT | CASRGSPTGGWTEAFF
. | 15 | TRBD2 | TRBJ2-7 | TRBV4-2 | TGTGCCAGCAGCCAGCGGGGCAGCGGGAGTTACGAGCAGTACTTC | CASSQRGSGSYEQYF
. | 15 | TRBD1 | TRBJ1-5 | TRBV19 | TGTGCCAGTAGTATAGTTGGGACAGACAATCAGCCCCAGCATTTT | CASSIVGTDNQPQHF
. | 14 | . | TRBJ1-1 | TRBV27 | TGTGCCAGCAGTTTAACCGGAGCGAACACTGAAGCTTTCTTT | CASSLTGANTEAFF
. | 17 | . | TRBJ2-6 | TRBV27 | TGTGCCAGCAGTTCGCGGGACAGTTACTCTGGGGCCAACGTCCTGACTTTC | CASSSRDSYSGANVLTF
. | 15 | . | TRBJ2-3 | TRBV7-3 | TGTGCCAGCAGCCCAACAAGCGCGGTCACAGATACGCAGTATTTT | CASSPTSAVTDTQYF
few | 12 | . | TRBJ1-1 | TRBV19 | TGTGCCAGTAGTATTCGGGACGTTGAAGCTTTCTTT | CASSIRDVEAFF
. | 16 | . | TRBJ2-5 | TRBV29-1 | TGCAGCGTTGAGGGGGGGCTCGTAGGGTTCCAAGAGACCCAGTACTTC | CSVEGGLVGFQETQYF
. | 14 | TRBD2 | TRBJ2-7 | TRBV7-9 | TGTGCCACCGAGGGCGGGGGATCCCCCTACGAGCAGTACTTC | CATEGGGSPYEQYF
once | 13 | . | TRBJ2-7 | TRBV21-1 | TGTGCCAGCAGCAAAGACCGTTCCTACGAGCAGTACTTC | CASSKDRSYEQYF
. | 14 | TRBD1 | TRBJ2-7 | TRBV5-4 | TGTGCCAGCAGACCGGGACAGGGGGCCTACGAGCAGTACTTC | CASRPGQGAYEQYF
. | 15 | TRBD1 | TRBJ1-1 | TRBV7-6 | TGTGCCAGCAGCTTAACAGGGGGCCTGAACACTGAAGCTTTCTTT | CASSLTGGLNTEAFF
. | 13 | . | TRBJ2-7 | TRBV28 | TGTGCCAGCAGCCCCCTTCCCTCCTACGAGCAGTACTTC | CASSPLPSYEQYF
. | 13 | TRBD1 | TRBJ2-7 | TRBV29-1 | TGCAGCGTTGAGAGACAGGGGGTCTACGAGCAGTACTTC | CSVERQGVYEQYF
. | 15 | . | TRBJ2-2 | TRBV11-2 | TGTGCCAGCAGCGTAACACCATACAACACCGGGGAGCTGTTTTTT | CASSVTPYNTGELFF
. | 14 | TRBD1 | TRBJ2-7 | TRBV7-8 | TGTGCCAGCAGCGCGGACAGGGGACCCTACGAGCAGTACTTC | CASSADRGPYEQYF
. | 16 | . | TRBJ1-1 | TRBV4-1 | TGCGCCAGCAGCCAAGGGCCAAGGGAAGGAGGCACTGAAGCTTTCTTT | CASSQGPREGGTEAFF
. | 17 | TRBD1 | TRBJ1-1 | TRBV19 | TGTGCCAGTACCGCTCCGGACAGGGGCTGGGGGAACACTGAAGCTTTCTTT | CASTAPDRGWGNTEAFF
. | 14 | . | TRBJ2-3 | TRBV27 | TGTGCCAGCAGTTTCGCCAGGGGCCCAGATACGCAGTATTTT | CASSFARGPDTQYF
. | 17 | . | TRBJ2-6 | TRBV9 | TGTGCCAGCAGCGTTTCCAAAGTGGGAGGTGGGGCCAACGTCCTGACTTTC | CASSVSKVGGGANVLTF
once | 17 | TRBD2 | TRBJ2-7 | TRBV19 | TGTGCCAGTAGTATAAGCAGGGAGGGGCCGGGCTCCTACGAGCAGTACTTC | CASSISREGPGSYEQYF
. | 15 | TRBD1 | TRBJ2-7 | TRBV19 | TGTGCCAGTAGTATCCCGGGACAGGGGGCTCACGAGCAGTACTTC | CASSIPGQGAHEQYF
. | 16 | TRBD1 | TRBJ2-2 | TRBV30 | TGTGCCTGGAGTGCACACGACAGGGGAAGGGCCGGGGAGCTGTTTTTT | CAWSAHDRGRAGELFF
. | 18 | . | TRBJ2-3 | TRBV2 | TGTGCCAGCAGTTCCCAAGGACTAGGGACAGCGATCACAGATACGCAGTATTTT | CASSSQGLGTAITDTQYF
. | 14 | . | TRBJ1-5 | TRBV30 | TGTGCCTGGAGTGTAGGCGGCTTTGGCCAGCCCCAGCATTTT | CAWSVGGFGQPQHF
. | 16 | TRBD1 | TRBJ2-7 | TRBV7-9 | TGTGCCAGCAGCCCCTCCCCCGGGACAGACTCCTACGAGCAGTACTTC | CASSPSPGTDSYEQYF
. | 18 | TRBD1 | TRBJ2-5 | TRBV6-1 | TGTGCCAGCAGTGAAGTAGACAGGGGGTCTTCGGAGGAGGAGACCCAGTACTTC | CASSEVDRGSSEEETQYF
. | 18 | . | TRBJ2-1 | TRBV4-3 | TGCGCCAGCAGCCCAATCTCCCACAGGGCGAGGTCCTACAATGAGCAGTTCTTC | CASSPISHRARSYNEQFF
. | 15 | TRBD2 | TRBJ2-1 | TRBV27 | TGTGCCAGCAGTTTATCGGCGGGGGCCTACAATGAGCAGTTCTTC | CASSLSAGAYNEQFF
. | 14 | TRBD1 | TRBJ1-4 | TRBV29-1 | TGCAGCGCCTCGGGACAGAACATTAATGAAAAACTGTTTTTT | CSASGQNINEKLFF